A single sample is the source of the 16 T cell receptor beta chains below, sequenced in a study of CD8 T cells in Susac syndrome. RNA amounts of roughly 0.45 to 1 ug underwent reverse transcription with random hexamers. MiXCR, applied by TCRdb to the immunoSEQ multiplex PCR reads, yields one record per CDR3 protein. The sample includes some 210,000 distinct CDR3 sequences, over 90% of them seen just once. The source material was CD4+ T cells from PBMCs. The receptor set was obtained from a human donor with Susac syndrome.

The chain has TRBV20-1 and TRBJ2-3; 10 bases fit TRBD1. Germline V lookup: CDR1 DFQATT, CDR2 SNEGSKA (reference sequence). The CDR3 spans 16 residues. V trimming: 3 bases; J trimming: 1 base; junction bases outside the gene matches: 7. CDR3 bases: TGCAGTGCTAGCTGGACAGGGGGTATGGGCACAGATACGCAGTATTTT. It translates to CSASWTGGMGTDTQYF.

This clonotype was found once. The chain is built from TRBV29-1 and TRBJ1-5, with 7 bases lining up with TRBD1. The CDR3 contains 14 residues. V lost 6 bases, J lost 0 bases, and 5 bases stayed unmatched. Germline V gene sequence: CDR1 SQVTM, CDR2 ANQGSEA. The chain's CDR3 is CSVGTDYSNQPQHF. CDR3 in DNA: TGCAGCGTGGGGACAGACTATAGCAATCAGCCCCAGCATTTT. Drawing the rest from reference TRBV29-1 and TRBJ1-5, the complete variable domain is SAVISQKPSRDICQRGTSLTIQCQVDSQVTMMFWYRQQPGQSLTLIATANQGSEATYESGFVIDKFPISRPNLTFSTLTVSNMSPEDSSIYLCSVGTDYSNQPQHFGDGTRLSIL.

The chain links TRBV30 to TRBJ1-4; 7 positions agree with TRBD1. This CDR3 contains 13 residues. The junction had 4 bases not matched to a gene; V was cut back by 4 bases and J by 5 bases. The germline gives CDR1 GTSNPN, CDR2 SVGIG (reference sequence). DNA of the CDR3: TGTGCCTGGATGGACAGGCAAAATGAAAAACTGTTTTTT. Translating it yields CAWMDRQNEKLFF.

The V and J genes are TRBV3-1 and TRBJ2-1, with 9 nucleotides matching TRBD1. Germline CDR1 LGHDT, CDR2 YNNKEL (reference sequence). CDR3 length equals 15 residues. V lost 5 bases to trimming and J lost 4 bases; unmatched junction nucleotides: 6. CDR3 coding DNA: TGTGCCAGCAGCGACCCCGGGACAGGGTACAATGAGCAGTTCTTC. Amino acid sequence: CASSDPGTGYNEQFF.

The J gene is TRBJ1-1, the V gene TRBV7-3; D remains unclear. Trimming pared 8 bases from V and 8 bases from J, leaving 18 bases between. This CDR3 region has 13 residues. Germline CDR1 and CDR2: SGHTA and FQGTGA. As DNA, the CDR3 is TGTGCCAGCCCCATATCTCTTCCCCGCGAAGCTTTCTTT. Translation: CASPISLPREAFF.

The chain has TRBV10-3 and TRBJ2-7, with 9 bases that match TRBD1. Germline V gene data show CDR1 as ENHRY and CDR2 as SYGVKD. V lost 10 bases to trimming and J lost 1 base; unmatched junction nucleotides: 2. This CDR3 contains 12 residues. The CDR3 DNA sequence: TGTGCCAGCGGGACAGGGTCCTACGAGCAGTACTTC. This encodes CASGTGSYEQYF.

This rearrangement joins TRBV19 to TRBJ2-1; no reliable D call. Germline assignment: CDR1 LNHDA and CDR2 SQIVND (reference sequence). The CDR3 runs to 11 residues. Trimming removed 10 bases from V and 4 bases from J, with 8 bases in between. CDR3 sequence reads: CATSGYNEQFF. CDR3 bases: TGTGCCACCTCCGGTTACAATGAGCAGTTCTTC. The complete variable domain, with remaining parts taken from reference TRBV19 and TRBJ2-1, reads DGGITQSPKYLFRKEGQNVTLSCEQNLNHDAMYWYRQDPGQGLRLIYYSQIVNDFQKGDIAEGYSVSREKKESFPLTVTSAQKNPTAFYLCATSGYNEQFFGPGTRLTVL.

The V call is TRBV5-6, the J call TRBJ2-1; TRBD1 agrees at 10 bases. J was trimmed by 5 bases and V by 4 bases; bases with no gene match: 6. The germline gives CDR1 SGHDT, CDR2 YYEEEE. CDR3 size: 15 residues. CDR3 DNA sequence: TGTGCCAGCAGCCGGGACAGGGGATGGAACAATGAGCAGTTCTTC. Encoded protein: CASSRDRGWNNEQFF. The entire variable domain, with the rest obtained from reference TRBV5-6 and TRBJ2-1, is as follows: DAGVTQSPTHLIKTRGQQVTLRCSPKSGHDTVSWYQQALGQGPQFIFQYYEEEERQRGNFPDRFSGHQFPNYSSELNVNALLLGDSALYLCASSRDRGWNNEQFFGPGTRLTVL.

The CDR3 loop reads CASSQQGLLTGELFF. CDR3 nucleotides: TGTGCCAGCAGTCAACAGGGACTTCTCACCGGGGAGCTGTTTTTT. The gene calls are TRBV7-8 and TRBJ2-2; D may be TRBD1 or TRBD2 (6 bases each). V was pared by 6 bases and J by 4 bases, with 15 bases between. The CDR3 is made up of 15 amino acids. The germline V gene has CDR1 SGHVS and CDR2 FQNEAQ.

The V gene is TRBV6-5, the J gene TRBJ1-2, with no clear D. Per germline, CDR1 MNHEY and CDR2 SVGAGI. V lost 6 bases, J lost 1 base, and 15 bases lay in between. The CDR3 length is 15 residues. CDR3 coding DNA: TGTGCCAGCAGCCGCGGGGATCCACATAACTATGGCTACACCTTC. It yields the protein CASSRGDPHNYGYTF.

The V and J genes are TRBV11-2 and TRBJ2-7; D might be TRBD1 (6 bases). The CDR3 loop spans 14 amino acids. CDR1 and CDR2 (germline): SGHAT, FQNNGV. The V and J ends lost 0 bases and 2 bases respectively, with 8 bases between them. The CDR3 protein is CASSLDRTAYEQYF. The CDR3 bases are TGTGCCAGCAGCTTAGATCGGACAGCCTACGAGCAGTACTTC.

The V and J genes are TRBV7-2 and TRBJ1-6; D gene uncertain. Germline CDR1 and CDR2: SGHTA and FQGNSA. The V gene lost 5 bases and the J gene lost 0 bases, with 11 bases spanning the gap. This CDR3 is built from 16 residues. The CDR3 reads CASSPPLGSYNSPLHF. DNA for the CDR3: TGTGCCAGCAGCCCGCCGCTCGGCTCCTATAATTCACCCCTCCACTTT. Full variable domain (rest looked up from reference TRBV7-2 and TRBJ1-6): GAGVSQSPSNKVTEKGKDVELRCDPISGHTALYWYRQSLGQGLEFLIYFQGNSAPDKSGLPSDRFSAERTGGSVSTLTIQRTQQEDSAVYLCASSPPLGSYNSPLHFGNGTRLTVT.

V gene TRBV20-1 combines with J gene TRBJ2-3; D possibly corresponds to TRBD2 (6 bases). The CDR3 runs 14 residues. V lost 0 bases, J lost 1 base, and 8 bases lay in between. The germline V gene has CDR1 DFQATT and CDR2 SNEGSKA (reference sequence). The CDR3 loop is CSARDSGGTDTQYF. The CDR3 nucleotides read TGCAGTGCTAGAGATTCGGGGGGCACAGATACGCAGTATTTT.

This clonotype was picked up a small number of times. An end of the junction differs from the germline gene, which may be a read error. The V call is TRBV24-1, the J call TRBJ1-4; no clear D gene. This CDR3 comprises 14 residues. The germline gives CDR1 KGHDR, CDR2 SFDVKD. CDR3 region: CASSPGSANEKLFF. CDR3 bases: TGTGCCTCCAGCCCGGGATCCGCTAATGAAAAACTGTTTTTT.

V usage is TRBV21-1 and J usage is TRBJ1-1; no check of the table's D call, TRBD1, against the DNA was made. TRBV21-1 is tagged as a pseudogene. This CDR3 spans 14 amino acids. DNA for the CDR3: TGTGCCAGCAGCGTCCGGGGCATGAACACTGAAGCTTTCTTT. Protein: CASSVRGMNTEAFF.

CDR3 region: CASSLRTGADQPQHF. The CDR3 DNA is TGTGCCAGCAGCTTAAGGACAGGGGCTGATCAGCCCCAGCATTTT. The chain joins TRBV7-2 to TRBJ1-5, with 9 positions matching TRBD1. The CDR3 runs to 15 residues. Unmatched junction bases numbered 4, after V lost 2 bases and J lost 5 bases. Germline assignment: CDR1 SGHTA and CDR2 FQGNSA.